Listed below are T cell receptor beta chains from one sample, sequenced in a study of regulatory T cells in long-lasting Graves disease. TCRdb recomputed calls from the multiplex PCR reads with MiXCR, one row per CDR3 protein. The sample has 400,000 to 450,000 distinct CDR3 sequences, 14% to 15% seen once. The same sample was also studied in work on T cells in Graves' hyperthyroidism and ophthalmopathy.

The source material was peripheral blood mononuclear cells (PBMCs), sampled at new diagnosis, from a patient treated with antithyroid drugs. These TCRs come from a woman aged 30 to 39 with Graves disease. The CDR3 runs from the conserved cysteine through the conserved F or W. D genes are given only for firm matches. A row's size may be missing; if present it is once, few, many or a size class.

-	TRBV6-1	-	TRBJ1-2	CASRSPGDPSNYGYTF	TGTGCCAGCAGGTCTCCCGGGGACCCAAGTAACTATGGCTACACCTTC
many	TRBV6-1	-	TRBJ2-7	CASSEAPEGPREQYF	TGTGCCAGCAGTGAAGCCCCTGAGGGTCCCCGCGAGCAGTACTTC
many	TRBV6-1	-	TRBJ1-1	CASSEHEGNTEAFF	TGTGCCAGCAGTGAACATGAGGGGAACACTGAAGCTTTCTTT
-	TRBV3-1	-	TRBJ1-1	CASSQGGGDLNTEAFF	TGTGCCAGCAGCCAAGGGGGGGGCGACCTGAACACTGAAGCTTTCTTT
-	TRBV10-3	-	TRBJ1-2	CAISESAGGMTPYGYTF	TGTGCCATCAGTGAGTCGGCTGGAGGGATGACTCCGTATGGCTACACCTTC
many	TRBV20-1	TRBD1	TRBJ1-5	CSARDQGRGPPYSNQPQHF	TGCAGTGCTAGAGATCAGGGCAGGGGGCCCCCTTATAGCAATCAGCCCCAGCATTTT
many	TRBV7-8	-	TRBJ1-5	CASSLLGTVEPQHF	TGTGCCAGCAGCTTATTAGGGACTGTGGAGCCCCAGCATTTT
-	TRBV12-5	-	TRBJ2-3	CASAEARSTDTQYF	TGTGCTAGTGCGGAAGCGAGAAGCACAGATACGCAGTATTTT
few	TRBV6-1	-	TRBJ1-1	CASRPPSTSFQVAFF	TGTGCCAGCAGACCTCCCTCGACGTCCTTTCAGGTAGCTTTCTTT
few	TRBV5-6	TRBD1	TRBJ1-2	CASSTRDRGSGYGYTF	TGTGCCAGCAGCACCCGGGACAGGGGTAGTGGCTATGGCTACACCTTC
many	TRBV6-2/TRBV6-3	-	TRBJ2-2	CASLEAAVHTGELFF	TGTGCCAGCCTCGAGGCGGCGGTGCACACCGGGGAGCTGTTTTTT
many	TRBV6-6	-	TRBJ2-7	CASSYSFRGPPGF	TGTGCCAGCAGTTACTCGTTCCGCGGACCCCCGGGATTC
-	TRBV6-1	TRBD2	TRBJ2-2	CASSGTSFATGELFF	TGTGCCAGCAGTGGGACTAGCTTTGCCACCGGGGAGCTGTTTTTT
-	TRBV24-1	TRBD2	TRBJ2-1	CATSDTAINSGSVYEQFF	TGTGCCACCAGTGATACTGCGATAAATAGCGGGAGTGTTTATGAGCAGTTCTTC
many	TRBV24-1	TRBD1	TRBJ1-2	CATSEPLSRTGAYGYTF	TGTGCCACCAGTGAACCGCTATCTCGGACAGGGGCCTATGGCTACACCTTC
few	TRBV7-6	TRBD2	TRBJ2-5	CASSSFGWEGREETQYF	TGTGCCAGCAGCTCGTTCGGGTGGGAGGGCAGGGAAGAGACCCAGTACTTC
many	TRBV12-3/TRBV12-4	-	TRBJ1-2	CASSLTRAGEDGYTF	TGTGCCAGCAGTTTGACGAGAGCAGGGGAGGATGGCTACACCTTC
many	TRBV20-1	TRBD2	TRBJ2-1	CSARGLGLDNNEQFF	TGCAGTGCTAGAGGGTTGGGACTAGATAACAATGAGCAGTTCTTC
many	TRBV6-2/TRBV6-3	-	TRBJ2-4	CASSYTGNIQYF	TGTGCCAGCAGTTACACGGGAAACATTCAGTACTTC
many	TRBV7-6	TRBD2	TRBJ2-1	CASSRGLADLAEQFF	TGTGCCAGCAGTCGAGGACTAGCAGACCTTGCTGAGCAGTTCTTC
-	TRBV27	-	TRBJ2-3	CASSLSPSYTQYF	TGTGCCAGCAGTTTATCACCGAGCTATACGCAGTATTTT
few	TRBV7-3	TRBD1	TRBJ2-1	CASSYIPTQDRGHNEQFF	TGTGCCAGCAGTTACATCCCTACGCAGGACAGGGGGCACAATGAGCAGTTCTTC
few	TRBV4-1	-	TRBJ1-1	CASSQDVGLAFF	TGCGCCAGCAGCCAAGATGTGGGGTTAGCTTTCTTT
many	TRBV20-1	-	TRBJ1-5	CSARGAGNQPQHF	TGCAGTGCTAGAGGGGCAGGCAATCAGCCCCAGCATTTT
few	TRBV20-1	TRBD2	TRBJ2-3	CSARLAGVTDTQYF	TGCAGTGCCAGACTAGCGGGGGTCACAGATACGCAGTATTTT
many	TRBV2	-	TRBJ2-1	CASSPFLTGGEQFF	TGTGCCAGCAGTCCTTTTCTTACAGGTGGGGAGCAGTTCTTC
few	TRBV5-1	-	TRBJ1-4	CASRGEQGREKLFF	TGCGCCAGCAGGGGGGAACAGGGACGTGAAAAACTGTTTTTT
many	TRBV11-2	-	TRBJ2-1	CASSPISGNEQFF	TGTGCCAGCAGCCCTATAAGCGGGAATGAGCAGTTCTTC
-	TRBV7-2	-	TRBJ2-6	CASSLTASGANVLTF	TGTGCCAGCAGCTTAACGGCCTCTGGGGCCAACGTCCTGACTTTC
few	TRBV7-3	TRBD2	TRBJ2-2	CASSTSGRELFF	TGTGCCAGCAGTACTAGCGGGAGGGAGCTGTTTTTT
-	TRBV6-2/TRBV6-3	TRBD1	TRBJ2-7	CASALGQGGYEQYF	TGTGCCAGCGCCCTGGGACAGGGGGGTTACGAGCAGTACTTC
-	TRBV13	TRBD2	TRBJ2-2	CASSFLAGSTGELFF	TGTGCCAGCAGCTTCCTAGCGGGATCCACCGGGGAGCTGTTTTTT
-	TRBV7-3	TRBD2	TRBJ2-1	CASSPGLADLNEQFF	TGTGCCAGCAGCCCCGGACTAGCAGACCTGAATGAGCAGTTCTTC
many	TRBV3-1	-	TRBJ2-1	CASSLSQISYNEQFF	TGTGCCAGCAGCCTATCCCAGATCTCCTACAATGAGCAGTTCTTC